This TCR beta chain was identified during a study of blood T cell repertoires in COVID-19. About the research overall: PBMCs, B-cell-depleted T cells, or T cells provided the cDNA or gDNA that made up the material.

Germline V CDR1 and CDR2: SGHRS, YFSETQ. The CDR3 contains 15 residues. Trimming at V came to 0 bases and at J to 5 bases, leaving 1 base not matched to a gene. Using immunoSEQ multiplex PCR, the repertoire was profiled, and TCRdb retains in-frame clones only, with some absent. The sample holds roughly 250,000 clones, roughly 90% seen once. Sequenced material: PBMCs or T cells enriched from blood (not recorded which). This chain connects TRBV5-1 to TRBJ2-2, with 10 nucleotides matching TRBD2. This TCR was sampled from a woman between 35 and 50 years old with acute COVID-19. The CDR3 DNA reads TGCGCCAGCAGCTTGGAGACTAGCGGGACCGGGGAGCTGTTTTTT. Translating gives CASSLETSGTGELFF.